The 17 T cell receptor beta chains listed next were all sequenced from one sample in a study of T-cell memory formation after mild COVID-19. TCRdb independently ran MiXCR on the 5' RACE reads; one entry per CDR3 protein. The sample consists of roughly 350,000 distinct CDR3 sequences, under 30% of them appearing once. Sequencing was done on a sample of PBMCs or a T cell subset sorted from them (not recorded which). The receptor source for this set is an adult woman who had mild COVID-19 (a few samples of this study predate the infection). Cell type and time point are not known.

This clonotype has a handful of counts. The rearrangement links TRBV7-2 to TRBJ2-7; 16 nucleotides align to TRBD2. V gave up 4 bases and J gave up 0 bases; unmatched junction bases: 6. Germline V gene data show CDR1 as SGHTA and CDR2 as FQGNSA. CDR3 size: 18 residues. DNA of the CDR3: TGTGCCAGCAGCTCGGGACTAGCGGGAGGGCCAAACTCCTACGAGCAGTACTTC. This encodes CASSSGLAGGPNSYEQYF.

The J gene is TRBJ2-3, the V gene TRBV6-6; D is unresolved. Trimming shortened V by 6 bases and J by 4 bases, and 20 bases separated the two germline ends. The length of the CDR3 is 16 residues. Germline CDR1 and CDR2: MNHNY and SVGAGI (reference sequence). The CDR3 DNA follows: TGTGCCAGCAGCCCCATCGGGCAGTCAGGCGCAGATACGCAGTATTTT. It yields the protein CASSPIGQSGADTQYF.

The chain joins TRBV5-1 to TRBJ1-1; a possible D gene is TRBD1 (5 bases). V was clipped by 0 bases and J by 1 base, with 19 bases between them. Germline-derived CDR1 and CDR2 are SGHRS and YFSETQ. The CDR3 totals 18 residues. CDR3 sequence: CASSLAPGRAVRNTEAFF. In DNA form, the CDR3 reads TGCGCCAGCAGCTTGGCCCCTGGCAGGGCGGTAAGGAACACTGAAGCTTTCTTT.

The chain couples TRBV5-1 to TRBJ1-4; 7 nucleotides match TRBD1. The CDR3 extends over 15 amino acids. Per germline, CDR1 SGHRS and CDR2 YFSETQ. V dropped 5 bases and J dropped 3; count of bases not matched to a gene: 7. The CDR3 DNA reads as TGCGCCAGCAGACCTACAGGGGCGCCTAATGAAAAACTGTTTTTT. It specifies CASRPTGAPNEKLFF.

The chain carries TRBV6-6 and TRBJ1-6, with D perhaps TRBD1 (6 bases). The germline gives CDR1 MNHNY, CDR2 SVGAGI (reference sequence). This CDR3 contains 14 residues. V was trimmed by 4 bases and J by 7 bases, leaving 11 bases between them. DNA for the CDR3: TGTGCCAGCAGTTCCACAGGGACCAATTCACCCCTCCACTTT. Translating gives CASSSTGTNSPLHF.

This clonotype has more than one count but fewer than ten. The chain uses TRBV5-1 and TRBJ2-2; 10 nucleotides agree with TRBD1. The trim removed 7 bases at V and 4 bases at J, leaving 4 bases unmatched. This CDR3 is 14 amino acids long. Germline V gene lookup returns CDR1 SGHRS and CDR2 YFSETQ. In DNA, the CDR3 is TGCGCCAGCTGGACAGGGGGGAGCACCGGGGAGCTGTTTTTT. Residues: CASWTGGSTGELFF.

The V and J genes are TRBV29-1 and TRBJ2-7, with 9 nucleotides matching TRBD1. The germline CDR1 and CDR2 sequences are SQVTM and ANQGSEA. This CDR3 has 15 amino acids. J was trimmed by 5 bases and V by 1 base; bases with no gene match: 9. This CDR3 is CSVEGGTGQFNEQYF. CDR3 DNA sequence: TGCAGCGTTGAAGGAGGGACAGGGCAATTTAACGAGCAGTACTTC.

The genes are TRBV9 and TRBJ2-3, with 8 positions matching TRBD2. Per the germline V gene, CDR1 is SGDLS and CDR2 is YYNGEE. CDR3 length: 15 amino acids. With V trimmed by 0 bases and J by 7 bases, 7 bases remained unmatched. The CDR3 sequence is CASSVAGLVINTQYF. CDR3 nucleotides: TGTGCCAGCAGCGTAGCGGGACTAGTTATAAATACGCAGTATTTT.

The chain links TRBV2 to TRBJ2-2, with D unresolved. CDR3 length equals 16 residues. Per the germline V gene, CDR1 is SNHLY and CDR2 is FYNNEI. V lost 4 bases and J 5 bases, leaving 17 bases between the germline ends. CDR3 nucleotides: TGTGCCAGCAGTGCGACGGTGTCCCTAAAGACCGGGGAGCTGTTTTTT. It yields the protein CASSATVSLKTGELFF.

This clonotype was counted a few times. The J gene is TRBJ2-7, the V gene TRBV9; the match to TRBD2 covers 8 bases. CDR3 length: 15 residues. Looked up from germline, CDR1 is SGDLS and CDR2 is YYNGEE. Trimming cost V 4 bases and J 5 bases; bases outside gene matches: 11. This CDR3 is CASSFSAGEGDEQYF. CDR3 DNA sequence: TGTGCCAGCAGCTTCTCAGCGGGAGAAGGCGACGAGCAGTACTTC.

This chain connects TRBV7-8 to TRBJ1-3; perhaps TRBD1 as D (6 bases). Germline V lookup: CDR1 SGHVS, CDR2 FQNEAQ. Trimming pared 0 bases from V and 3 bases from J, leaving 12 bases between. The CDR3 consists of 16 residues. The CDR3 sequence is CASSLALGAYGNTIYF. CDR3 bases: TGTGCCAGCAGCTTAGCGTTGGGGGCGTATGGAAACACCATATATTTT.

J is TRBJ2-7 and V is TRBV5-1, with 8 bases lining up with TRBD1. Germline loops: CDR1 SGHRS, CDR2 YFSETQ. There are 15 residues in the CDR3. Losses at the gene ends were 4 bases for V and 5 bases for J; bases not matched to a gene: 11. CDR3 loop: CASSREQGALDEQYF. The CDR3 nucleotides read TGCGCCAGCAGCCGAGAGCAGGGGGCGCTGGACGAGCAGTACTTC.

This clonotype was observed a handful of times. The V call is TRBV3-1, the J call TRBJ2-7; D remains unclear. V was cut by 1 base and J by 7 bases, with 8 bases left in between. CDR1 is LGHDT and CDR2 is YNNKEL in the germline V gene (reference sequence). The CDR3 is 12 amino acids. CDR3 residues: CASSQVEHEQYF. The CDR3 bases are TGTGCCAGCAGCCAAGTCGAGCATGAGCAGTACTTC.

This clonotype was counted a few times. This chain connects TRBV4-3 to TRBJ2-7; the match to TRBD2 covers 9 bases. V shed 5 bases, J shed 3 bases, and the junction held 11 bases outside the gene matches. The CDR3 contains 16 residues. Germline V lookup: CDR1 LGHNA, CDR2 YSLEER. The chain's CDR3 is CASSSGGLAGNYEQYF. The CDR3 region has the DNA TGCGCCAGCAGCTCTGGGGGGCTAGCGGGGAACTACGAGCAGTACTTC.

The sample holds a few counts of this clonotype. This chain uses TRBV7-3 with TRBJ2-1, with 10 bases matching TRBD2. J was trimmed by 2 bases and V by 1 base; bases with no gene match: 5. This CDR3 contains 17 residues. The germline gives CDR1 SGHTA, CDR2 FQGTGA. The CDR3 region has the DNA TGTGCCAGCAGCTTAAGAGCGGGGGGGCCCCCCTACAATGAGCAGTTCTTC. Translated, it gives CASSLRAGGPPYNEQFF.

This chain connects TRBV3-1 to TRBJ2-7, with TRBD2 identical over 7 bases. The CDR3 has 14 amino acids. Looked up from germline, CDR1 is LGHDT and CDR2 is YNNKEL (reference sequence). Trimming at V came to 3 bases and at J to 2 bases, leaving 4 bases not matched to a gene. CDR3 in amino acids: CASSQALAAYEQYF. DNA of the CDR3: TGTGCCAGCAGCCAGGCTCTAGCGGCCTACGAGCAGTACTTC.

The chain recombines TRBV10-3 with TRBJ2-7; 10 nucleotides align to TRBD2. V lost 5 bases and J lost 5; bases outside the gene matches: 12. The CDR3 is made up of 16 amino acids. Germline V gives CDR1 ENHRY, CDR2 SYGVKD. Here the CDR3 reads CAISKTWASGSHEQYF. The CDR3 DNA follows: TGTGCCATCAGTAAAACCTGGGCTAGCGGGAGCCACGAGCAGTACTTC.